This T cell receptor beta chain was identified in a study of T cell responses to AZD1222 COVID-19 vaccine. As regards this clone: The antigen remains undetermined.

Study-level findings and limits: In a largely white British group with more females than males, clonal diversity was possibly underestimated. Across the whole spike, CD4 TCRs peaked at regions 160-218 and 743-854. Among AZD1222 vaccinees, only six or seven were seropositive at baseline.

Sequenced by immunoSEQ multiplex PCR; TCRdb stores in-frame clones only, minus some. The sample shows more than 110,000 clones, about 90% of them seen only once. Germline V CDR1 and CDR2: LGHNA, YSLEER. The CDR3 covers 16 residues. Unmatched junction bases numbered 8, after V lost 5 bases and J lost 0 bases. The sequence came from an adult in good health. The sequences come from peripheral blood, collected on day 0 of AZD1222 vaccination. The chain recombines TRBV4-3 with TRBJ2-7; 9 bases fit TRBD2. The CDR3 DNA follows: TGCGCCAGCAGCGAGGGAGCTAGCGGGAACTCCTACGAGCAGTACTTC. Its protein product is CASSEGASGNSYEQYF.